The 27 T cell receptor beta chains below come from one sample, sequenced in a study of cytomegalovirus exposure and HLA in healthy donors. The PCR made use of 60 Vbeta and 13 Jbeta primers. The data were produced by immunoSEQ multiplex PCR, yet TCRdb's version contains in-frame clones alone and is incomplete. The table includes roughly 100,000 clones, approximately 79% detected once. Sequencing used PBMCs. These TCRs come from a man in his fifties in good health and CMV-seropositive.

The chain couples TRBV16 to TRBJ2-7; TRBD2 aligns across 7 bases. The V and J ends lost 2 bases and 3 bases, in that order; junction bases with no gene match: 4. CDR3 length equals 14 residues. Germline V gene data show CDR1 as KGHSY and CDR2 as FQNENV. The CDR3 DNA is TGTGCCAGCAGCCAAGGGCAGCGGGGCTACGAGCAGTACTTC. This sequence encodes CASSQGQRGYEQYF.

V usage is TRBV10-2 and J usage is TRBJ2-7, with 13 bases aligning to TRBD2. This CDR3 is built from 13 residues. V lost 6 bases to trimming and J lost 9 bases; unmatched junction nucleotides: 5. The germline gives CDR1 WSHSY, CDR2 SAAADI. The CDR3 protein is CASSPGTSGVQYF. DNA for the CDR3: TGCGCCAGCAGCCCTGGGACTAGCGGGGTGCAGTACTTC.

The chain couples TRBV7-2 to TRBJ2-3, with TRBD2 identical over 16 bases. The length of the CDR3 is 17 residues. The V segment lost 4 bases and the J segment 6 bases; nucleotides outside the gene matches: 7. Per germline, CDR1 SGHTA and CDR2 FQGNSA. In nucleotides, the CDR3 is TGTGCCAGCAGCTCCGGGACTAGCGGGAGGGCGGGGGATACGCAGTATTTT. Residues: CASSSGTSGRAGDTQYF. The whole variable domain, remainder taken from reference TRBV7-2 and TRBJ2-3, is GAGVSQSPSNKVTEKGKDVELRCDPISGHTALYWYRQSLGQGLEFLIYFQGNSAPDKSGLPSDRFSAERTGGSVSTLTIQRTQQEDSAVYLCASSSGTSGRAGDTQYFGPGTRLTVL.

The gene calls are TRBV25-1 and TRBJ2-5; the match to TRBD2 covers 9 bases. CDR1 is MGHDK and CDR2 is SYGVNS in the germline V gene. V was pared by 0 bases and J by 1 base, with 3 bases of the junction left unmatched. There are 16 residues in the CDR3. In DNA, the CDR3 is TGTGCCAGCAGTGAATATGGGCGGGAGGGCCAAGAGACCCAGTACTTC. This codes for CASSEYGREGQETQYF. Complete variable domain (other parts from reference TRBV25-1 and TRBJ2-5): EADIYQTPRYLVIGTGKKITLECSQTMGHDKMYWYQQDPGMELHLIHYSYGVNSTEKGDLSSESTVSRIRTEHFPLTLESARPSHTSQYLCASSEYGREGQETQYFGPGTRLLVL.

As regards this clone: Other DNA sequences from this sample encode an identical CDR3 as well. The chain recombines TRBV27 with TRBJ2-2; 7 nucleotides align to TRBD1. The germline V gene has CDR1 MNHEY and CDR2 SMNVEV (reference sequence). The junction had 4 bases not matched to a gene; V was cut back by 6 bases and J by 6 bases. This CDR3 comprises 13 residues. CDR3 sequence (DNA): TGTGCCAGCAGAAACAGGGGCGCCGGGGAGCTGTTTTTT. Translation gives CASRNRGAGELFF.

This chain links TRBV5-1 with TRBJ2-1; 8 bases map to TRBD1. V shed 2 bases, J shed 3 bases, and the junction held 4 bases outside the gene matches. This CDR3 comprises 15 residues. CDR1 and CDR2 from the germline V gene are SGHRS and YFSETQ. CDR3 bases: TGCGCCAGCAGCTTAAGGACAGGGAACTACAATGAGCAGTTCTTC. This sequence encodes CASSLRTGNYNEQFF. The full variable domain, completed using reference TRBV5-1 and TRBJ2-1, is KAGVTQTPRYLIKTRGQQVTLSCSPISGHRSVSWYQQTPGQGLQFLFEYFSETQRNKGNFPGRFSGRQFSNSRSEMNVSTLELGDSALYLCASSLRTGNYNEQFFGPGTRLTVL.

The V gene is TRBV21-1, the J gene TRBJ1-1. TRBV21-1 is reported as a pseudogene. This CDR3 has 15 residues. CDR3 protein: CASSTKEGRDTEAFF. The CDR3 DNA reads TGTGCCAGCAGCACAAAGGAGGGTCGGGACACTGAAGCTTTCTTT.

V is TRBV27 and J is TRBJ2-5, with 12 nucleotides matching TRBD2. This CDR3 has 16 amino acids. Germline CDR1 reads MNHEY; CDR2 reads SMNVEV (reference sequence). J was trimmed by 4 bases and V by 11 bases; bases with no gene match: 14. The CDR3 sequence: CASLPRPGLAGETQYF. As DNA, the CDR3 is TGTGCCTCTCTCCCGAGGCCGGGACTAGCGGGAGAGACCCAGTACTTC.

This chain connects TRBV2 to TRBJ2-3; tentatively, D is TRBD2 (5 bases). In germline, CDR1 is SNHLY, CDR2 FYNNEI. V was trimmed by 6 bases and J by 3 bases, leaving 13 bases between them. This CDR3 spans 14 amino acids. CDR3 sequence (DNA): TGTGCCAGCAGGGAACAACTAGTAACAGATACGCAGTATTTT. The encoded protein is CASREQLVTDTQYF.

This sequence joins TRBV7-8 and TRBJ2-1, with TRBD2 as a possible D gene (5 bases). The length of the CDR3 is 14 residues. The germline V gene has CDR1 SGHVS and CDR2 FQNEAQ. V shed 8 bases and J shed 1 base, with 12 bases lying between them. CDR3 region: CASVFGESYNEQFF. DNA of the CDR3: TGTGCCAGCGTCTTCGGGGAATCCTACAATGAGCAGTTCTTC.

The chain carries TRBV5-1 and TRBJ2-3; possibly TRBD2 for D (5 bases). CDR1 and CDR2 (germline): SGHRS, YFSETQ. The CDR3 length is 15 residues. V was clipped by 4 bases and J by 0 bases, with 12 bases between them. The CDR3 sequence is CASSRTGMSTDTQYF. The CDR3 coding sequence is TGCGCCAGCAGCCGGACTGGGATGAGCACAGATACGCAGTATTTT. The variable domain in full, with the rest retrieved from reference TRBV5-1 and TRBJ2-3, is KAGVTQTPRYLIKTRGQQVTLSCSPISGHRSVSWYQQTPGQGLQFLFEYFSETQRNKGNFPGRFSGRQFSNSRSEMNVSTLELGDSALYLCASSRTGMSTDTQYFGPGTRLTVL.

The genes are TRBV5-4 and TRBJ1-3, with D maybe TRBD1 (6 bases). Germline V gene sequence: CDR1 SGHNT, CDR2 YYREEE (reference sequence). CDR3 size: 15 residues. Trimming removed 1 base from V and 3 bases from J, with 11 bases in between. This CDR3 is CASSLQGQGGNTIYF. CDR3 sequence (DNA): TGTGCCAGCAGCTTGCAGGGGCAGGGTGGAAACACCATATATTTT.

The sample holds a few counts of this clone. The V call is TRBV30, the J call TRBJ1-2; weak D call: TRBD1 (6 bases). This CDR3 region has 13 residues. From germline, CDR1 is GTSNPN and CDR2 SVGIG (reference sequence). Trimming pared 3 bases from V and 5 bases from J, leaving 13 bases between. The CDR3 sequence: CAWSGQFGYGYTF. CDR3 coding DNA: TGTGCCTGGAGCGGACAGTTTGGGTATGGCTACACCTTC.

The rearrangement links TRBV27 to TRBJ2-5; TRBD1 matches 9 bases. The CDR3 is 14 residues long. Germline CDR1 is MNHEY and CDR2 is SMNVEV (reference sequence). Trimming cost V 5 bases and J 5 bases; bases outside gene matches: 6. Here the CDR3 DNA reads TGTGCCAGCAGTGCCCGACAGGGGGTGGAGACCCAGTACTTC. Translating it yields CASSARQGVETQYF.

On this clone itself: A junction boundary mismatches the germline segment, possibly from a read error. The chain employs TRBV5-1 and TRBJ1-3; 7 bases map to TRBD1. Germline V gives CDR1 SGHRS, CDR2 YFSETQ. This CDR3 has 16 amino acids. The chain's CDR3 is CAGSTAQGVTGNTIYF. For the CDR3, the DNA is TGCGCCGGCAGCACCGCCCAGGGGGTTACTGGAAACACCATATATTTT.

The sample holds a few counts of this clone. This chain joins TRBV29-1 and TRBJ2-1; TRBD2 matches at 9 bases. V shed 3 bases, J shed 6 bases, and the junction held 9 bases outside the gene matches. CDR1 SQVTM and CDR2 ANQGSEA come from the germline V gene. The CDR3 spans 15 residues. Here the CDR3 reads CSVELLAGRLNEQFF. CDR3 DNA sequence: TGCAGCGTTGAGTTGCTAGCGGGACGGCTCAATGAGCAGTTCTTC.

The chain employs TRBV6-6 and TRBJ1-1, with unresolved D. The germline gives CDR1 MNHNY, CDR2 SVGAGI (reference sequence). Between the trimmed V and J ends, which lost 6 bases and 3 bases, there was a span of 11 bases. The CDR3 has 13 amino acids. The CDR3 bases are TGTGCCAGCAGACAAAACAGTGACACTGAAGCTTTCTTT. Amino acids: CASRQNSDTEAFF.

This clone was counted a single time. The chain links TRBV7-3 to TRBJ2-2; TRBD1 matches at 9 bases. Losses at the gene ends were 1 base for V and 5 bases for J; bases not matched to a gene: 2. This CDR3 spans 15 amino acids. CDR1 and CDR2 from the germline V gene are SGHTA and FQGTGA. The chain's CDR3 is CASSLIGTGTGELFF. CDR3 DNA: TGTGCCAGCAGCTTAATAGGGACAGGGACCGGGGAGCTGTTTTTT.

This clone occurred a few times. The V call is TRBV4-1, the J call TRBJ2-1; the match to TRBD2 covers 12 bases. The germline V gene has CDR1 MGHRA and CDR2 YSYEKL. This CDR3 spans 17 amino acids. Trimming took 5 bases from V and 7 from J; bases not matched to a gene: 12. The CDR3 here is CASSLGLAGGRGNEQFF. The CDR3 DNA reads as TGCGCCAGCAGCTTGGGGCTAGCGGGAGGGCGCGGGAATGAGCAGTTCTTC.

The chain is built from TRBV9 and TRBJ2-3, with a possible D match to TRBD2 (6 bases). With 0 bases removed from V and 0 bases from J, the gap between germline ends came to 11 bases. Germline CDR1 and CDR2: SGDLS and YYNGEE. CDR3 length: 16 amino acids. This CDR3 is CASSVAGRGSTDTQYF. CDR3 DNA sequence: TGTGCCAGCAGCGTAGCAGGGCGGGGTAGCACAGATACGCAGTATTTT.

This rearrangement joins TRBV7-9 to TRBJ1-2; a possible D gene is TRBD1 (5 bases). Deletions cut 5 bases from V and 0 bases from J, with 10 bases between. The CDR3 extends over 14 amino acids. CDR1 and CDR2 from the germline V gene are SEHNR and FQNEAQ (reference sequence). The CDR3 spells CASSHGDSNYGYTF. CDR3 nucleotides: TGTGCCAGCAGCCATGGGGACTCTAACTATGGCTACACCTTC.

The J gene is TRBJ2-5, the V gene TRBV18, with TRBD2 as a possible D gene (6 bases). The CDR3 runs to 13 residues. V was pared by 3 bases and J by 2 bases, with 7 bases between. Germline V CDR1 and CDR2: KGHSH, LQKENI. CDR3 region: CASSPGSQETQYF. DNA for the CDR3: TGTGCCAGCTCACCCGGGAGTCAAGAGACCCAGTACTTC. The full variable domain, completed using reference TRBV18 and TRBJ2-5, is NAGVMQNPRHLVRRRGQEARLRCSPMKGHSHVYWYRQLPEEGLKFMVYLQKENIIDESGMPKERFSAEFPKEGPSILRIQQVVRGDSAAYFCASSPGSQETQYFGPGTRLLVL.

The V call is TRBV4-1, the J call TRBJ2-3; weak D call: TRBD2 (6 bases). The CDR3 is made up of 20 amino acids. Trimming stripped 2 bases from V and 0 bases from J, with 24 bases between. The V gene's germline CDR1 is MGHRA and CDR2 YSYEKL. The CDR3 loop is CASSQTGRTGLRGSTDTQYF. The CDR3 DNA sequence: TGCGCCAGCAGCCAAACGGGACGGACGGGACTTAGGGGCAGCACAGATACGCAGTATTTT.

The chain couples TRBV15 to TRBJ1-6; a possible D gene is TRBD1 (6 bases). CDR1 is LNHNV, CDR2 YYDKDF, per germline (reference sequence). This CDR3 has 15 residues. The V gene lost 0 bases and the J gene lost 10 bases, with 13 bases spanning the gap. The CDR3 DNA reads TGTGCCACCAGCAGAGATTTCGGGACACCCTCACCCCTCCACTTT. Protein sequence: CATSRDFGTPSPLHF.

The chain carries TRBV5-1 and TRBJ2-5; TRBD1 might be the D (6 bases). The CDR3 totals 14 residues. Germline CDR1 and CDR2: SGHRS and YFSETQ. Trimming stripped 0 bases from V and 4 bases from J, with 10 bases between. CDR3 protein: CASSLVTGIETQYF. CDR3 bases: TGCGCCAGCAGCTTGGTTACAGGGATAGAGACCCAGTACTTC.

The V and J genes are TRBV6-6 and TRBJ2-1, with a tentative D call TRBD2 (6 bases). V was clipped by 6 bases and J by 9 bases, with 18 bases between them. The CDR3 consists of 14 residues. The germline CDR1 and CDR2 sequences are MNHNY and SVGAGI (reference sequence). The CDR3 protein is CASRIGTYDPEQFF. The CDR3 DNA reads TGTGCCAGCAGAATCGGGACTTACGATCCTGAGCAGTTCTTC.

A remark on this clone: The sample contains more than one DNA sequence encoding this CDR3. This chain links TRBV29-1 with TRBJ1-3; the D gene is possibly TRBD1 (5 bases). Trimming pared 6 bases from V and 2 bases from J, leaving 11 bases between. This CDR3 spans 13 amino acids. Germline V gene lookup returns CDR1 SQVTM and CDR2 ANQGSEA. Here the CDR3 reads CSVVQETGNTIYF. Here the CDR3 DNA reads TGCAGCGTCGTACAGGAGACTGGAAACACCATATATTTT.